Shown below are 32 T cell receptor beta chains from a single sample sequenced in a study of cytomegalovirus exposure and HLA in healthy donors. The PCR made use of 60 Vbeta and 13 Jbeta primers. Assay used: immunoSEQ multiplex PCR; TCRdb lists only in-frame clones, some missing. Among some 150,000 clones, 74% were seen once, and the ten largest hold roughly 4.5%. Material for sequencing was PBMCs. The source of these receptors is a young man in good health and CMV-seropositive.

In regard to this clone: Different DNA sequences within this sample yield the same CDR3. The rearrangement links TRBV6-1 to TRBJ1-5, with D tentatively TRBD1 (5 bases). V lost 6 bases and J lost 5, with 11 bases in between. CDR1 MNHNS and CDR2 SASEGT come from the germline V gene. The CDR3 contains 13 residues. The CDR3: CASSQGGDQPQHF. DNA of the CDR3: TGTGCCAGCAGCCAGGGCGGAGATCAGCCCCAGCATTTT.

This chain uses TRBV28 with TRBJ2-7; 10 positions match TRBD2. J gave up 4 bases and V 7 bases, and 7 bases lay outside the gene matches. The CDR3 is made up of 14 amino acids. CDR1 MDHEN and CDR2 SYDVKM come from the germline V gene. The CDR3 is CASTLAGGFYEQYF. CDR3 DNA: TGTGCCAGCACCTTAGCGGGGGGATTTTACGAGCAGTACTTC. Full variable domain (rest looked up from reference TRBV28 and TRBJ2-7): DVKVTQSSRYLVKRTGEKVFLECVQDMDHENMFWYRQDPGLGLRLIYFSYDVKMKEKGDIPEGYSVSREKKERFSLILESASTNQTSMYLCASTLAGGFYEQYFGPGTRLTVT.

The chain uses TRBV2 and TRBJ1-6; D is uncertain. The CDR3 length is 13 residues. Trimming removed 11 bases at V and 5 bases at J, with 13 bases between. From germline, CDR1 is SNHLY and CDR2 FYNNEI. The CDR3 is CADGELHNSPLHF. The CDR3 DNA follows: TGTGCCGACGGGGAGCTCCATAATTCACCCCTCCACTTT.

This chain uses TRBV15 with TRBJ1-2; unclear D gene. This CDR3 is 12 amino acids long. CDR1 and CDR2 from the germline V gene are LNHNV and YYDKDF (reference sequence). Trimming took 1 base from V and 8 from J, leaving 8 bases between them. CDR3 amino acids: CATSRAGGGYTF. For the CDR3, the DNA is TGTGCCACCAGCAGAGCGGGTGGCGGCTACACCTTC.

The CDR3: CASSLQGSNQPQHF. The CDR3 bases are TGTGCCAGCAGTTTACAGGGTAGCAATCAGCCCCAGCATTTT. The chain recombines TRBV2 with TRBJ1-5; a possible D gene is TRBD1 (6 bases). Trimming left V 5 bases short and J 0 bases short, with 8 bases between. Germline-derived CDR1 and CDR2 are SNHLY and FYNNEI. The CDR3 extends over 14 amino acids. The entire variable domain, with the rest obtained from reference TRBV2 and TRBJ1-5, is as follows: EPEVTQTPSHQVTQMGQEVILRCVPISNHLYFYWYRQILGQKVEFLVSFYNNEISEKSEIFDDQFSVERPDGSNFTLKIRSTKLEDSAMYFCASSLQGSNQPQHFGDGTRLSIL.

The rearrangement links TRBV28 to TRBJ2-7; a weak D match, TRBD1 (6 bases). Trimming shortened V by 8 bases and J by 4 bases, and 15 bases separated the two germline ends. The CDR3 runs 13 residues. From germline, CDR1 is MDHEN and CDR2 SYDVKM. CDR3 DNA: TGTGCCAGCCGACGGGACACCTTATACGAGCAGTACTTC. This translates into CASRRDTLYEQYF. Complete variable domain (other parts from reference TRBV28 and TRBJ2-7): DVKVTQSSRYLVKRTGEKVFLECVQDMDHENMFWYRQDPGLGLRLIYFSYDVKMKEKGDIPEGYSVSREKKERFSLILESASTNQTSMYLCASRRDTLYEQYFGPGTRLTVT.

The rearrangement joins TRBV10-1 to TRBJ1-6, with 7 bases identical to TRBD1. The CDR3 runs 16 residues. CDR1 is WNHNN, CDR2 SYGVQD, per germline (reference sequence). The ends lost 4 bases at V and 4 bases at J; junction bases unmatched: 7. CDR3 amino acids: CASSASGRGYNSPLHF. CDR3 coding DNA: TGCGCCAGCAGTGCCAGCGGCAGGGGGTATAATTCACCCCTCCACTTT.

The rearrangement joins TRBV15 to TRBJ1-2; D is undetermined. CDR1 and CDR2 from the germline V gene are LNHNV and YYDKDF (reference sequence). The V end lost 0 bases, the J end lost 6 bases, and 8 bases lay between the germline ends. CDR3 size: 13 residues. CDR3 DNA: TGTGCCACCAGCAGAGATCGGGGTGATGGCTACACCTTC. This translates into CATSRDRGDGYTF.

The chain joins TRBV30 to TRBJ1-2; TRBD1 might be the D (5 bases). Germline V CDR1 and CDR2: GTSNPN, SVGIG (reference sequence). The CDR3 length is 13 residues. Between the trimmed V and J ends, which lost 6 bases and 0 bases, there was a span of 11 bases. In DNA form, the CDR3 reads TGTGCCTGCATGACAGCCACTAACTATGGCTACACCTTC. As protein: CACMTATNYGYTF.

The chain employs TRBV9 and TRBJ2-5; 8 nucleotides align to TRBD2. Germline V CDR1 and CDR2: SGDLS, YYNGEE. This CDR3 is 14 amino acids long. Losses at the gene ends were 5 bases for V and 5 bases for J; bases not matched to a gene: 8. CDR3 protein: CASRPGTSGETQYF. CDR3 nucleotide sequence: TGTGCCAGCAGACCCGGGACTAGTGGGGAGACCCAGTACTTC.

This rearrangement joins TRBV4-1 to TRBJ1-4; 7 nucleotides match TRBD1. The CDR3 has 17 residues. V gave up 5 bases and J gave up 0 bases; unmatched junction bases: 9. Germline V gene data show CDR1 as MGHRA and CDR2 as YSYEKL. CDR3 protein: CASSWGQTLTTNEKLFF. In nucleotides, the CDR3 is TGCGCCAGCAGCTGGGGACAGACACTCACAACTAATGAAAAACTGTTTTTT.

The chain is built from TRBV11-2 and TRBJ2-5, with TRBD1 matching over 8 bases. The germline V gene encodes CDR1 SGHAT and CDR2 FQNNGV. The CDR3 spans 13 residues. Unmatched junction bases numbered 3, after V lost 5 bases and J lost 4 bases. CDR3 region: CASSPGGGETQYF. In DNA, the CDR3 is TGTGCCAGCAGCCCAGGGGGCGGAGAGACCCAGTACTTC.

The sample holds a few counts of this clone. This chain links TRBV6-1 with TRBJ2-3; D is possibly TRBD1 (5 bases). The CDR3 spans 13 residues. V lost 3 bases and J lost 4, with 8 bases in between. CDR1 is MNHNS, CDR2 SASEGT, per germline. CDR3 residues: CASSDRVADTQYF. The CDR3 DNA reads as TGTGCCAGCAGTGACAGGGTGGCAGATACGCAGTATTTT.

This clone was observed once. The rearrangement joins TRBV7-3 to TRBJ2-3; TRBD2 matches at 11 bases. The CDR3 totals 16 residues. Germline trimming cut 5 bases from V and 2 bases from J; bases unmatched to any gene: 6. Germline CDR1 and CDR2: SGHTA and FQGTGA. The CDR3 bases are TGTGCCAGCAGCCCAACTAGCGGGAGTACCACAGATACGCAGTATTTT. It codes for CASSPTSGSTTDTQYF.

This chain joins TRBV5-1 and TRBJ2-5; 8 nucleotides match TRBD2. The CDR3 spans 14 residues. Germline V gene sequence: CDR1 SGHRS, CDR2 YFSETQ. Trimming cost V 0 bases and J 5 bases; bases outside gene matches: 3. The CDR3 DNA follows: TGCGCCAGCAGCTTGGCGGGGGGGCTGGAGACCCAGTACTTC. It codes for CASSLAGGLETQYF.

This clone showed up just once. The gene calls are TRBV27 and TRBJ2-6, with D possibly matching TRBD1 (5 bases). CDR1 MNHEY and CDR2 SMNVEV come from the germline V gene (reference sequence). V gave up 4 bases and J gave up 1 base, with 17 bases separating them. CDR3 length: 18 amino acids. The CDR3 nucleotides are TGTGCCAGCAGTTCCCTAAGGGGCATAGTTTCTGGGGCCAACGTCCTGACTTTC. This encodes CASSSLRGIVSGANVLTF.

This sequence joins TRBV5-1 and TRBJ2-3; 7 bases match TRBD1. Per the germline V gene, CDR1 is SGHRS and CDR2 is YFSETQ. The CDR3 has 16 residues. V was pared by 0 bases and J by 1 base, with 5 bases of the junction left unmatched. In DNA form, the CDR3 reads TGCGCCAGCAGCTTGGAGCCAGGGGGACGCACAGATACGCAGTATTTT. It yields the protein CASSLEPGGRTDTQYF. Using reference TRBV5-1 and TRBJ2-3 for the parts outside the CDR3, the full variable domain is KAGVTQTPRYLIKTRGQQVTLSCSPISGHRSVSWYQQTPGQGLQFLFEYFSETQRNKGNFPGRFSGRQFSNSRSEMNVSTLELGDSALYLCASSLEPGGRTDTQYFGPGTRLTVL.

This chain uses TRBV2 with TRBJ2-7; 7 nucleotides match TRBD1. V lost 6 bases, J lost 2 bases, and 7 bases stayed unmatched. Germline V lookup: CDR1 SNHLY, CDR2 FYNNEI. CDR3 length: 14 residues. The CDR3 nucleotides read TGTGCCAGCAGGGGGGACAGCTCTACCTACGAGCAGTACTTC. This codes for CASRGDSSTYEQYF.

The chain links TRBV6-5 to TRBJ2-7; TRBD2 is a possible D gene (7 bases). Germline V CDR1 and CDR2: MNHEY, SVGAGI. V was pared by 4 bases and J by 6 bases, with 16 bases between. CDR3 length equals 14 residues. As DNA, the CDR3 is TGTGCCAGCAGTTCTAATCTCGGGGGGCGCGAGCAGTACTTC. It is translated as CASSSNLGGREQYF.

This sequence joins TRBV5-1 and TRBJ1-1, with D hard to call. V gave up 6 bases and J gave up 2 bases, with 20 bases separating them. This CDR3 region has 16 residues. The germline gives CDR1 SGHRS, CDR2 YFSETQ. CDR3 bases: TGCGCCAGCATGCCCCTCGTAGAGGGTCCCAACACTGAAGCTTTCTTT. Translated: CASMPLVEGPNTEAFF.

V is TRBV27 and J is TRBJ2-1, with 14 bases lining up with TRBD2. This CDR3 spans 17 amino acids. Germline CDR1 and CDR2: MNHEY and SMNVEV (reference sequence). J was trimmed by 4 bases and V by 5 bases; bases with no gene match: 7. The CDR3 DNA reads TGTGCCAGCAGTGCAGGACTAGCGGGGGGCCTATACAATGAGCAGTTCTTC. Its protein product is CASSAGLAGGLYNEQFF.

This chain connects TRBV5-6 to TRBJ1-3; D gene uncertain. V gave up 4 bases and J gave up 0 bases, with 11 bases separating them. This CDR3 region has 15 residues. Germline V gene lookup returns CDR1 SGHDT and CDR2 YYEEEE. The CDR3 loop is CASSPSGFSGNTIYF. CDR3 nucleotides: TGTGCCAGCAGCCCCTCGGGTTTCTCTGGAAACACCATATATTTT.

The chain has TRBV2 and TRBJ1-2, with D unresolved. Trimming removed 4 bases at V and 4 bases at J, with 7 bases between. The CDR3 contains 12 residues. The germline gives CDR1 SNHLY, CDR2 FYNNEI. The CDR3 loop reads CASSAKSYGYTF. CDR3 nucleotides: TGTGCCAGCAGTGCTAAATCCTATGGCTACACCTTC.

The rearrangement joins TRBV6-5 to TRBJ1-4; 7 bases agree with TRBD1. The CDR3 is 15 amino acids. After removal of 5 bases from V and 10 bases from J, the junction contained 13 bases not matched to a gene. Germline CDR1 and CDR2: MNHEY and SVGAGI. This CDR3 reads CASSLRQGYSGKLFF. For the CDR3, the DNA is TGTGCCAGCAGTCTTCGACAGGGCTATTCGGGAAAACTGTTTTTT.

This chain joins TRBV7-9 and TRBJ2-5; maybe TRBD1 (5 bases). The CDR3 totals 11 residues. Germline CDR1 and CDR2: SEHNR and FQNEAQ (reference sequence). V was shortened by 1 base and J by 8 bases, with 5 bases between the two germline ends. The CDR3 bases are TGTGCCAGCAGCTTAGGGGGCACCCAGTACTTC. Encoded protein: CASSLGGTQYF.

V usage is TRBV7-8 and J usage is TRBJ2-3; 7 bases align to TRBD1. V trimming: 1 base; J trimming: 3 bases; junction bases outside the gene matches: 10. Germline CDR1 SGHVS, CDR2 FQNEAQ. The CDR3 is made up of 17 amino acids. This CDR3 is CASSLGQGQLGTDTQYF. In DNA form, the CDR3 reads TGTGCCAGCAGCTTAGGCCAGGGACAGCTAGGAACAGATACGCAGTATTTT.

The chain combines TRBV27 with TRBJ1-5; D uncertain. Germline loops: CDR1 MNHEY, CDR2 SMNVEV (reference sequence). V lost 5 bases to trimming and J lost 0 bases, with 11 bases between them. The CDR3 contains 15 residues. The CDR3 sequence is CASSPFPPSNQPQHF. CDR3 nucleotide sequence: TGTGCCAGCAGTCCCTTCCCCCCTAGCAATCAGCCCCAGCATTTT.

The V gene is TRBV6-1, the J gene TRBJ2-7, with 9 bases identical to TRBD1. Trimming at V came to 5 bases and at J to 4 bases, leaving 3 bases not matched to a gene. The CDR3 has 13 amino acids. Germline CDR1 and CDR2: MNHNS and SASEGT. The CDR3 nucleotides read TGTGCCAGCAGTCCGGACAGGGGTTACGAGCAGTACTTC. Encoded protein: CASSPDRGYEQYF.

CDR3 amino acids: CASSYNRGTEAFF. As DNA, the CDR3 is TGTGCCAGCAGTTACAACAGGGGGACTGAAGCTTTCTTT. This chain joins TRBV6-5 and TRBJ1-1; 8 bases line up with TRBD1. This CDR3 comprises 13 residues. Per germline, CDR1 MNHEY and CDR2 SVGAGI. Losses at the gene ends were 2 bases for V and 5 bases for J; bases not matched to a gene: 1.

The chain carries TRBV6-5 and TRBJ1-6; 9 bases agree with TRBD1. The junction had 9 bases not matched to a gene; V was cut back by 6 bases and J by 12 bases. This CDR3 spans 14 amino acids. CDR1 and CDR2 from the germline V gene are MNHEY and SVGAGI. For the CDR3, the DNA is TGTGCCAGCAGAGACTTGGGACAGGGCGGACCCCTCCACTTT. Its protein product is CASRDLGQGGPLHF.

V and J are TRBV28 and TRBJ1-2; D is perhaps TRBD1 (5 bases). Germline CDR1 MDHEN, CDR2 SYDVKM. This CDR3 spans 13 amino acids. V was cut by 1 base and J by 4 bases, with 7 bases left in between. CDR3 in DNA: TGTGCCAGCAGTTTATTAGGGGTCTATGGCTACACCTTC. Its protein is CASSLLGVYGYTF.

CDR3: CSAFDRGEAFF. As DNA, the CDR3 is TGCAGTGCTTTCGACAGGGGGGAAGCTTTCTTT. This rearrangement joins TRBV20-1 to TRBJ1-1; TRBD1 matches 9 bases. The germline V gene has CDR1 DFQATT and CDR2 SNEGSKA (reference sequence). The CDR3 totals 11 residues. Trimming took 5 bases from V and 8 from J; bases not matched to a gene: 3.